The clone carrying this T cell receptor (beta chain) was seen at least ten times. What it binds is unknown. Healthy Caucasians made up all donors. The data stem from a study of identical twins. Study outcomes and limitations: Insertions ran lower in abundant cord blood beta clonotypes, though not in memory repertoires.

V lost 5 bases, J lost 1 base, and 5 bases stayed unmatched. This CDR3 is built from 15 residues. A universal primer site was created by template switching, with the cDNA bearing unique molecular identifiers. TCRdb itself ran the 5' RACE reads through MiXCR, one entry per CDR3 protein. The sample lists 250,000 or so distinct CDR3 sequences; approximately 7% were seen once. The data were also submitted as part of a second study, on yellow fever vaccine responses in identical twins.

This clonotype was sampled from a woman between 18 and 30 years old in good health. The V call is TRBV12-3 or TRBV12-4, the J call TRBJ1-1; TRBD1 matches 9 bases. Material: memory (CD45RO+) T cells sorted from blood. DNA for the CDR3: TGTGCCAGCAGTACCAACAGGGGGCGGAACACTGAAGCTTTCTTT. It codes for CASSTNRGRNTEAFF.